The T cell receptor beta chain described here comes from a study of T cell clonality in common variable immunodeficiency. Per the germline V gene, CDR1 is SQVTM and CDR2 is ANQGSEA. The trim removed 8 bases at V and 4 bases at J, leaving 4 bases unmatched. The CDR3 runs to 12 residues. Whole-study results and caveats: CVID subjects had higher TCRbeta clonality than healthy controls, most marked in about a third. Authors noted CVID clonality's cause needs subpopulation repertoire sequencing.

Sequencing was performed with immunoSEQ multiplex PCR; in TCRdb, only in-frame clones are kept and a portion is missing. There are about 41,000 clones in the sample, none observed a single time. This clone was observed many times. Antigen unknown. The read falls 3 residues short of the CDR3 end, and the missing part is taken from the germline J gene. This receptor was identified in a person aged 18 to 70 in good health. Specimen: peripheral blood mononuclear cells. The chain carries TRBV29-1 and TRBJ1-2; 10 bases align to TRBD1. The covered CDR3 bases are TGCAGCATGAGACAGGGGGCCTATGGC. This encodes CSMRQGAYG. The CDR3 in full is CSMRQGAYGYTF.